These 7 T cell receptor beta chains were all obtained from the same sample, sequenced in a study of tumor-infiltrating lymphocytes in glioblastoma multiforme. Multiple V-beta primers and a C-beta primer amplified TCRB from RNA. TCRdb re-called the multiplex PCR reads through MiXCR, storing one row per CDR3 protein. The table records 15,000 to 20,000 distinct CDR3 sequences, 55% to 75% of them present only once. The sequenced sample was peripheral blood. These receptors all stem from a male donor with glioblastoma.

V gene TRBV12-3 or TRBV12-4 combines with J gene TRBJ1-5; a possible D gene is TRBD1 (6 bases). The V end lost 5 bases, the J end lost 3 bases, and 17 bases lay between the germline ends. CDR3 length equals 16 residues. This CDR3 is CASSPTTGHSNQPQHF. CDR3 DNA sequence: TGTGCCAGCAGTCCGACCACAGGGCACTCCAATCAGCCCCAGCATTTT.

Within the sample, this clonotype is medium-sized (0.01 to 0.1%). Written as DNA, the CDR3 is TGCAGCGCCCGGGGGGGACAGGGGTTACGGCAGTTCTTC. Protein: CSARGGQGLRQFF. The rearrangement uses TRBV29-1 and TRBJ2-1; the match to TRBD1 covers 10 bases. The CDR3 has 13 residues. The germline CDR1 and CDR2 sequences are SQVTM and ANQGSEA. With V trimmed by 7 bases and J by 12 bases, 12 bases remained unmatched.

This clonotype was seen only a few times. The chain employs TRBV6-1 and TRBJ1-1; tentatively, D is TRBD1 (5 bases). Trimming pared 5 bases from V and 1 base from J, leaving 8 bases between. Germline V CDR1 and CDR2: MNHNS, SASEGT. The CDR3 sequence is 13 residues long. CDR3 loop: CASSYGGNTEAFF. CDR3 coding DNA: TGTGCCAGCAGTTACGGGGGGAACACTGAAGCTTTCTTT.

The rearrangement links TRBV29-1 to TRBJ2-1, with D perhaps assigned TRBD1 or TRBD2 (5 bases each). Germline CDR1 and CDR2: SQVTM and ANQGSEA. This CDR3 has 14 residues. Between the trimmed V and J ends, which lost 8 bases and 11 bases, there was a span of 25 bases. The CDR3, as DNA: TGCAGCACTCGGGACGAGAGCTCCTACGATAAGCAGTTCTTC. It translates to CSTRDESSYDKQFF.

With respect to this clonotype: Sequence at one end of the junction differs from germline and may be a read error. This chain uses TRBV7-9 with TRBJ2-3; 10 bases fit TRBD1. The CDR3 covers 15 residues. Germline V gene sequence: CDR1 SEHNR, CDR2 FQNEAQ (reference sequence). The CDR3 region is CAGSLGQGETDTQYF. CDR3 DNA sequence: TGTGCCGGCAGCTTAGGACAGGGGGAAACAGATACGCAGTATTTT. Filled out from reference TRBV7-9 and TRBJ2-3, the complete variable domain reads DTGVSQNPRHKITKRGQNVTFRCDPISEHNRLYWYRQTLGQGPEFLTYFQNEAQLEKSRLLSDRFSAERPKGSFSTLEIQRTEQGDSAMYLCAGSLGQGETDTQYFGPGTRLTVL.

Comments on this clonotype: Because the CDR3 is missing its conserved closing phenylalanine or tryptophan, this is likely a read error. The DNA is left out, because the CDR3 cannot be placed on it with certainty; the CDR3 is given as TCRdb lists it. The chain couples TRBV11-2 to TRBJ1-1. The germline gives CDR1 SGHAT, CDR2 FQNNGV. The CDR3 is 14 amino acids in total, end residues counted. This CDR3 reads CASSLGGRRGLQIL.

The chain recombines TRBV11-2 with TRBJ2-1; tentative D call: TRBD2 (7 bases). The CDR3 is made up of 18 amino acids. The germline V gene has CDR1 SGHAT and CDR2 FQNNGV. The V end lost 0 bases, the J end lost 3 bases, and 18 bases lay between the germline ends. The CDR3 bases are TGTGCCAGCAGCTTAGATCATCAGGGGCTAGCGGACTACAATGAGCAGTTCTTC. This codes for CASSLDHQGLADYNEQFF. Full variable domain (outside the CDR3, taken from reference TRBV11-2 and TRBJ2-1): EAGVAQSPRYKIIEKRQSVAFWCNPISGHATLYWYQQILGQGPKLLIQFQNNGVVDDSQLPKDRFSAERLKGVDSTLKIQPAKLEDSAVYLCASSLDHQGLADYNEQFFGPGTRLTVL.